A single sample gave rise to the 24 T cell receptor beta chains below, sequenced in a study of neurological immune-mediated disorders. TCRdb re-derived calls from the 5' RACE reads in MiXCR, one entry per CDR3 protein. The sample includes roughly 25,000 distinct CDR3 sequences, 6.5% to 8.5% of them seen just once. Specimen: PBMCs. All receptors derive from a woman in her forties in good health.

This clonotype was seen ten or more times. The CDR3 loop is CASSSAVNEQFF. The CDR3 nucleotides are TGCGCCAGCAGCTCGGCGGTGAACGAGCAGTTCTTC. This chain joins TRBV5-1 and TRBJ2-1; no clear D. Germline assignment: CDR1 SGHRS and CDR2 YFSETQ. This CDR3 contains 12 residues. V dropped 3 bases and J dropped 10 bases, with 11 bases sitting between them.

This clonotype was recorded at least ten times. The V call is TRBV12-3 or TRBV12-4, the J call TRBJ1-5; the match to TRBD1 covers 9 bases. V lost 5 bases to trimming and J lost 0 bases; unmatched junction nucleotides: 11. This CDR3 spans 18 amino acids. The CDR3 loop reads CASSTTRQGVNSNQPQHF. The CDR3 DNA sequence: TGTGCCAGCAGTACTACGAGACAGGGGGTCAATAGCAATCAGCCCCAGCATTTT.

This clonotype has ten or more counts. Here the CDR3 omits its conserved ending phenylalanine or tryptophan, so a read error is the likely source. It is unclear where the CDR3 begins or ends on the DNA, so no DNA is shown, and the CDR3 is as TCRdb lists it. V gene TRBV7-2 combines with J gene TRBJ1-2; TRBD1 is taken as the D call from the table, unchecked against the DNA. Germline V lookup: CDR1 SGHTA, CDR2 FQGNSA. Inclusive of both ends, the CDR3 amounts to 13 amino acids. The chain's CDR3 is CASSSGTGIPPIV.

This clonotype was seen ten or more times. The J gene is TRBJ2-7, the V gene TRBV6-1; D gene uncertain. Germline CDR1 is MNHNS and CDR2 is SASEGT. The V gene lost 6 bases and the J gene lost 6 bases, with 3 bases spanning the gap. This CDR3 is built from 9 residues. CDR3 in amino acids: CASSVEQYF. The CDR3 DNA sequence: TGTGCCAGCAGCGTCGAGCAGTACTTC.

The sample holds many counts of this clonotype. The genes are TRBV3-1 and TRBJ2-7, with 11 bases fitting TRBD2. The germline V gene has CDR1 LGHDT and CDR2 YNNKEL (reference sequence). V was clipped by 0 bases and J by 7 bases; unmatched bases: 11. This CDR3 contains 17 residues. CDR3: CASSQELAGEGLREQYF. The DNA for the CDR3 is TGTGCCAGCAGCCAAGAACTAGCGGGAGAGGGGTTGAGAGAGCAGTACTTC.

This clonotype appeared many times. The rearrangement uses TRBV5-5 and TRBJ2-5; the D call may be TRBD1 or TRBD2 (5 bases each). This CDR3 has 13 residues. Germline CDR1 reads SGHKS; CDR2 reads YYEKEE (reference sequence). V was trimmed by 3 bases and J by 1 base, leaving 7 bases between them. The DNA of the CDR3 is TGTGCCAGCAGCTCGGGACCCCAAGAGACCCAGTACTTC. This sequence encodes CASSSGPQETQYF. Supplemented by reference TRBV5-5 and TRBJ2-5, the full variable domain reads DAGVTQSPTHLIKTRGQQVTLRCSPISGHKSVSWYQQVLGQGPQFIFQYYEKEERGRGNFPDRFSARQFPNYSSELNVNALLLGDSALYLCASSSGPQETQYFGPGTRLLVL.

This clonotype is deemed medium-sized (0.01 to 0.1%). V usage is TRBV10-3 and J usage is TRBJ2-2; D may be TRBD2 (6 bases). CDR1 and CDR2 from the germline V gene are ENHRY and SYGVKD. Trimming shortened V by 10 bases and J by 3 bases, and 15 bases separated the two germline ends. CDR3 length: 14 residues. CDR3 sequence: CATRPGGDTGELFF. The DNA for the CDR3 is TGTGCCACCCGCCCAGGAGGGGACACCGGGGAGCTGTTTTTT.

There are many counts of this clonotype. The chain is built from TRBV7-2 and TRBJ2-7; D is unclear. The germline V and J ends were trimmed by 0 bases and 1 base, with 4 bases remaining between them. Looked up from germline, CDR1 is SGHTA and CDR2 is FQGNSA. CDR3 size: 13 residues. CDR3 nucleotide sequence: TGTGCCAGCAGCTTAGCGGGGTCCTACGAGCAGTACTTC. This sequence encodes CASSLAGSYEQYF.

This clonotype showed up many times. This chain connects TRBV7-9 to TRBJ2-1; TRBD1 might be the D (7 bases). V dropped 3 bases and J dropped 0 bases, with 15 bases sitting between them. The germline V gene has CDR1 SEHNR and CDR2 FQNEAQ (reference sequence). The CDR3 contains 17 residues. The CDR3 region has the DNA TGTGCCAGCAGCTTCGCTACTCAGGGGGGCTCCTACAATGAGCAGTTCTTC. This encodes CASSFATQGGSYNEQFF. The full variable domain, with the rest looked up from reference TRBV7-9 and TRBJ2-1, is DTGVSQNPRHKITKRGQNVTFRCDPISEHNRLYWYRQTLGQGPEFLTYFQNEAQLEKSRLLSDRFSAERPKGSFSTLEIQRTEQGDSAMYLCASSFATQGGSYNEQFFGPGTRLTVL.

In this sample, this clonotype turned up many times. This chain uses TRBV6-1 with TRBJ2-1, with 7 positions matching TRBD1. V shed 6 bases, J shed 3 bases, and the junction held 5 bases outside the gene matches. The V gene's germline CDR1 is MNHNS and CDR2 SASEGT. The CDR3 has 14 amino acids. CDR3 bases: TGTGCCAGCAGCGGGACAGCTGACTACAATGAGCAGTTCTTC. This gives the protein CASSGTADYNEQFF.

This clonotype was seen a handful of times. The chain has TRBV28 and TRBJ2-1; possibly TRBD2 for D (5 bases). This CDR3 has 14 amino acids. V was clipped by 4 bases and J by 12 bases, with 19 bases between them. CDR1 is MDHEN and CDR2 is SYDVKM in the germline V gene. Here the CDR3 reads CASSSSPGISGQFF. The CDR3 DNA sequence: TGTGCCAGCAGTTCGAGCCCCGGGATTAGTGGGCAGTTCTTC.

This clonotype was recorded at least ten times. DNA of the CDR3: TGTGCCAGCAGCGCGGACAGGGAAAACGAGCAGTACTTC. It translates to CASSADRENEQYF. The chain links TRBV7-2 to TRBJ2-7, with 8 bases fitting TRBD1. Germline V gene sequence: CDR1 SGHTA, CDR2 FQGNSA. Losses at the gene ends were 5 bases for V and 5 bases for J; bases not matched to a gene: 5. There are 13 residues in the CDR3. Drawing the rest from reference TRBV7-2 and TRBJ2-7, the complete variable domain is GAGVSQSPSNKVTEKGKDVELRCDPISGHTALYWYRQSLGQGLEFLIYFQGNSAPDKSGLPSDRFSAERTGGSVSTLTIQRTQQEDSAVYLCASSADRENEQYFGPGTRLTVT.

This clonotype was picked up many times. The chain links TRBV18 to TRBJ2-1, with TRBD1 matching over 7 bases. The CDR3 totals 14 residues. The ends lost 6 bases at V and 4 bases at J; junction bases unmatched: 6. Germline CDR1 and CDR2: KGHSH and LQKENI. The CDR3 coding sequence is TGTGCCAGCTCTTGGCGACAGGGATACAATGAGCAGTTCTTC. The encoded protein is CASSWRQGYNEQFF.

This clonotype was seen repeatedly, ten times or more. The V call is TRBV4-1, the J call TRBJ2-3; tentatively, D is TRBD2 (5 bases). Per the germline V gene, CDR1 is MGHRA and CDR2 is YSYEKL. The CDR3 extends over 13 amino acids. V dropped 1 base and J dropped 5 bases, with 7 bases sitting between them. CDR3 in amino acids: CASSQVDLDTQYF. The CDR3 DNA reads as TGCGCCAGCAGCCAAGTGGACTTAGATACGCAGTATTTT.

This clonotype was seen at least ten times. This chain joins TRBV4-1 and TRBJ1-3; unclear D gene. Trimming cost V 6 bases and J 2 bases, with 8 bases left between them. This CDR3 comprises 13 residues. Germline V gives CDR1 MGHRA, CDR2 YSYEKL. In DNA form, the CDR3 reads TGCGCCAGCAGATTGAATGCTGGAAACACCATATATTTT. Residues: CASRLNAGNTIYF.

This clonotype was seen ten or more times. The rearrangement joins TRBV12-3 or TRBV12-4 to TRBJ2-3, with TRBD1 matching 7 bases. Trimming at V came to 4 bases and at J to 0 bases, leaving 4 bases not matched to a gene. The length of the CDR3 is 15 residues. CDR3 in amino acids: CASSYGQASTDTQYF. The CDR3 DNA reads as TGTGCCAGCAGTTACGGACAGGCCAGCACAGATACGCAGTATTTT.

This clonotype was observed at least ten times. The chain has TRBV20-1 and TRBJ2-1; 9 nucleotides agree with TRBD1. Germline assignment: CDR1 DFQATT and CDR2 SNEGSKA (reference sequence). V lost 3 bases, J lost 6 bases, and 3 bases stayed unmatched. The CDR3 covers 13 residues. In DNA, the CDR3 is TGCAGTGCTAGTGGGACAGGGACCAATGAGCAGTTCTTC. Translating gives CSASGTGTNEQFF.

This clonotype occurred many times. The rearrangement uses TRBV20-1 and TRBJ1-6; no firm D call. The CDR3 extends over 16 amino acids. Trimming cost V 6 bases and J 6 bases, with 21 bases left between them. The V gene's germline CDR1 is DFQATT and CDR2 SNEGSKA (reference sequence). The CDR3, as DNA: TGCAGTGCCGACGCTTTAGGCAGTGGGCCTAATTCACCCCTCCACTTT. Its protein is CSADALGSGPNSPLHF.

Many counts were recorded for this clonotype. V is TRBV20-1 and J is TRBJ2-7; TRBD2 aligns across 12 bases. Germline values: CDR1 DFQATT, CDR2 SNEGSKA (reference sequence). The CDR3 consists of 13 residues. The CDR3 DNA reads TGCTCTCCTCGGGGACTAGCGGGTTACGAGCAGTACTTC. This codes for CSPRGLAGYEQYF.

This clonotype was found many times. This chain links TRBV5-1 with TRBJ1-2; the match to TRBD1 covers 9 bases. Trimming removed 0 bases from V and 8 bases from J; junction bases left unmatched: 2. The CDR3 has 13 residues. Germline CDR1 is SGHRS and CDR2 is YFSETQ. The CDR3 is CASSLVQGAGYTF. In DNA, the CDR3 is TGCGCCAGCAGCTTGGTACAGGGGGCAGGCTACACCTTC.

This clonotype was picked up many times. The chain combines TRBV7-9 with TRBJ2-1, with D uncertain. Per germline, CDR1 SEHNR and CDR2 FQNEAQ (reference sequence). The CDR3 is made up of 14 amino acids. Trimming cost V 6 bases and J 3 bases, with 12 bases left between them. The CDR3 sequence: CASSSRVSYNEQFF. The CDR3 coding sequence is TGTGCCAGCAGTTCCCGGGTGAGCTACAATGAGCAGTTCTTC.

In its sample, this clonotype was seen many times. A read error may produce the germline difference seen at one junction end. The chain has TRBV3-1 and TRBJ2-1, with D possibly matching TRBD1 (5 bases). The CDR3 extends over 12 amino acids. Germline CDR1 is LGHDT and CDR2 is YNNKEL (reference sequence). Here the CDR3 reads CASSQETGPNIF. The CDR3 DNA reads TGTGCCAGCAGCCAAGAAACAGGCCCCAATATCTTC.

This clonotype has a count of ten or more. The chain employs TRBV19 and TRBJ2-1; the D call may be TRBD1 or TRBD2 (6 bases each). V shed 7 bases and J shed 5 bases, with 15 bases lying between them. The CDR3 is made up of 14 amino acids. Germline-derived CDR1 and CDR2 are LNHDA and SQIVND (reference sequence). This CDR3 is CASTMTGGDNEQFF. In DNA, the CDR3 is TGTGCCAGTACCATGACAGGAGGGGACAATGAGCAGTTCTTC.

This clonotype has ten or more counts. The genes are TRBV29-1 and TRBJ2-7; the match to TRBD2 covers 10 bases. This CDR3 is built from 13 residues. Germline CDR1 SQVTM, CDR2 ANQGSEA. Unmatched junction bases numbered 7, after V lost 7 bases and J lost 4 bases. The CDR3, as DNA: TGCAGCGCTGAGGGACTAGCGAAGTACGAGCAGTACTTC. Its protein is CSAEGLAKYEQYF.